The rows below give T cell receptor beta chains drawn from one sample of a study of T-cell reconstitution after alpha-beta-depleted transplantation in children. TCRdb passed the PCR reads through MiXCR, listing each CDR3 protein once. Of under 300,000 distinct CDR3 sequences in the sample, roughly 11% were seen once. This specimen was peripheral blood, taken 180 days after TCRalphabeta/CD19-depleted stem cell transplant. The receptors derive from a male patient aged 2-15 years who had a stem cell transplant for chronic granulomatous disease, so the T cells may come from the graft donor. The conserved cysteine and the conserved F or W are not part of the CDR3 here. Fields, in order: CDR3 length, V gene, J gene, CDR3 protein.

14	TRBV12-2	TRBJ1-5	ASRTRTGPSDQPQH
14	TRBV7-9	TRBJ2-3	ASSFLAGGATDTQY
14	TRBV15	TRBJ2-5	ATSCLMRLGEETQY
9	TRBV20-1	TRBJ2-1	SAYFSSEQF
10	TRBV10-3	TRBJ2-2	AIRDSTGELF
14	TRBV6-5	TRBJ2-1	ASSSRTGRSYNEQF
13	TRBV7-2	TRBJ2-7	ASSLAWGKRDEQY
8	TRBV29-1	TRBJ2-5	SAEQETQY
11	TRBV19	TRBJ2-7	ASSTRREGEQY
12	TRBV5-4	TRBJ2-7	ASRAQAGCYEQY
14	TRBV5-6	TRBJ2-5	ASSPMGGRAGETQY
10	TRBV20-1	TRBJ1-4	SARSRGEKLF
13	TRBV20-1	TRBJ2-3	SARGLAGAGDTQY
10	TRBV29-1	TRBJ1-2	SVAWQGYGYT
12	TRBV6-2/TRBV6-3	TRBJ1-5	ASSYWYSNQPQH
10	TRBV29-1	TRBJ2-7	SVWDSTYEQY
15	TRBV28	TRBJ2-7	ASSLSRQRLKGLEQY
11	TRBV5-1	TRBJ2-7	ASATEGALQQY
11	TRBV13	TRBJ2-7	ASSLADLEEQY
17	TRBV11-2	TRBJ2-2	ASSLFGLAGRTNTGELF
17	TRBV28	TRBJ2-1	ASIKPGLAIPLEYNEQF
16	TRBV6-1	TRBJ2-2	ASSVQQGRLWNTGELF
12	TRBV7-2	TRBJ1-5	ASSLVVGNQPQH
12	TRBV18	TRBJ2-1	ASSGSGSTNEQF
9	TRBV7-9	TRBJ2-1	ASRGFNEQF
11	TRBV12-3/TRBV12-4	TRBJ2-2	ASTPSLSGELF
11	TRBV11-2	TRBJ2-1	ASSLSYNNEQF
12	TRBV25-1	TRBJ2-5	ASSEYGGRETQY
10	TRBV7-9	TRBJ1-5	ASSSDDQPQH
15	TRBV20-1	TRBJ2-4	SASLGHETLAKNIQY
17	TRBV6-5	TRBJ2-1	ASSYKLAGGPVRSNEQF
13	TRBV24-1	TRBJ2-3	ATRGDRGPTDTQY
14	TRBV12-3/TRBV12-4	TRBJ2-2	ASRSGLAGITGELF
9	TRBV7-9	TRBJ2-7	ASSPNKEQY
11	TRBV20-1	TRBJ1-1	SAPDRGATEAF
12	TRBV6-5	TRBJ2-5	ASSYGGVQETQY
8	TRBV20-1	TRBJ2-1	SAMSDEQF
10	TRBV29-1	TRBJ2-1	SGYGTDDEQF
13	TRBV10-3	TRBJ2-6	AISESWDRKNVLT
10	TRBV20-1	TRBJ2-5	SARDYGETQY
13	TRBV24-1	TRBJ1-6	ATSDLQGANSPLH
10	TRBV7-2	TRBJ2-5	ASSLGAETQY
14	TRBV2	TRBJ2-2	ASSETTGGRTGELF
13	TRBV28	TRBJ2-5	ASSLQGRYQETQY
11	TRBV23-1	TRBJ2-5	AVHPRRFWAQY
12	TRBV20-1	TRBJ1-6	SASGPAPGSPLH
14	TRBV19	TRBJ2-1	ASGILAGSSYSEQF
13	TRBV7-2	TRBJ2-1	ASSLSGLASNEQF